The 25 T cell receptor beta chains below all came from one sample that was sequenced in a study of identical twins. A single record per CDR3 protein comes from TCRdb applying MiXCR to the 5' RACE reads. The sample has 640,000 or so distinct CDR3 sequences, 5.5% to 6.5% seen once; the top ten hold about 2%. Specimen: naive T cells sorted from blood. These receptors came from a man between 18 and 35 years old in good health.

This clonotype was detected a few times. The V and J genes are TRBV7-9 and TRBJ2-7; D is unclear. From germline, CDR1 is SEHNR and CDR2 FQNEAQ (reference sequence). This CDR3 is 13 amino acids long. The V gene lost 0 bases and the J gene lost 3 bases, with 6 bases spanning the gap. CDR3 coding DNA: TGTGCCAGCAGCTTAGCTAGTGACTACGAGCAGTACTTC. Its protein is CASSLASDYEQYF.

There are many counts of this clonotype. The CDR3 loop is CSAHSGRGQETQYF. CDR3 nucleotides: TGCAGTGCCCATAGCGGGAGGGGACAAGAGACCCAGTACTTC. The rearrangement links TRBV20-1 to TRBJ2-5; TRBD2 matches 11 bases. V shed 6 bases, J shed 2 bases, and the junction held 5 bases outside the gene matches. The germline CDR1 and CDR2 sequences are DFQATT and SNEGSKA (reference sequence). This CDR3 spans 14 amino acids.

This clonotype came up many times. The rearrangement joins TRBV7-2 to TRBJ1-2; TRBD1 matches 7 bases. Unmatched junction bases numbered 12, after V lost 3 bases and J lost 5 bases. Germline assignment: CDR1 SGHTA and CDR2 FQGNSA. CDR3 size: 16 residues. DNA of the CDR3: TGTGCCAGCAGCTTTTCCCGACTTTTGGGACAGTATGGCTACACCTTC. Translating it yields CASSFSRLLGQYGYTF.

This clonotype was recorded many times. J is TRBJ1-1 and V is TRBV5-5; TRBD1 might be the D (5 bases). This CDR3 is built from 15 residues. V was clipped by 1 base and J by 1 base, with 11 bases between them. From germline, CDR1 is SGHKS and CDR2 YYEKEE (reference sequence). The CDR3 coding sequence is TGTGCCAGCAGCTTGCTAGGACATAAGAACACTGAAGCTTTCTTT. Residues: CASSLLGHKNTEAFF.

This clonotype was counted at least ten times. As DNA, the CDR3 is TGTGCCAGCAGCCAGACTGGAGTCACAGATACGCAGTATTTT. Its translation: CASSQTGVTDTQYF. This chain joins TRBV7-8 and TRBJ2-3; no firm D call. This CDR3 comprises 14 residues. CDR1 and CDR2 (germline): SGHVS, FQNEAQ. V lost 5 bases to trimming and J lost 2 bases, with 11 bases between them.

This clonotype occurred a few times. V is TRBV20-1 and J is TRBJ2-7; weak D call: TRBD1 (7 bases). V was cut by 2 bases and J by 3 bases, with 20 bases left in between. The germline gives CDR1 DFQATT, CDR2 SNEGSKA (reference sequence). The CDR3 length is 16 residues. For the CDR3, the DNA is TGCAGTGCTAGACCCACCAGGGCAGGGGGGATCTACGAGCAGTACTTC. It specifies CSARPTRAGGIYEQYF.

This clonotype was detected many times. The genes are TRBV6-5 and TRBJ2-3; the D gene is possibly TRBD1 (7 bases). Germline V gene data show CDR1 as MNHEY and CDR2 as SVGAGI. This CDR3 is 14 amino acids long. V was clipped by 4 bases and J by 5 bases, with 13 bases between them. CDR3 region: CASSSAGGGDTQYF. The CDR3 region has the DNA TGTGCCAGCAGTTCGGCAGGGGGAGGAGATACGCAGTATTTT.

This clonotype was counted ten times or more. The chain is built from TRBV10-3 and TRBJ2-7; a possible D gene is TRBD2 (7 bases). This CDR3 spans 15 amino acids. Germline values: CDR1 ENHRY, CDR2 SYGVKD. V was trimmed by 6 bases and J by 4 bases, leaving 19 bases between them. The CDR3 here is CAISLRGGNYYEQYV. The CDR3 bases are TGTGCCATCAGCCTAAGGGGGGGCAACTATTACGAGCAGTACGTC.

This clonotype was recorded at least ten times. The V and J genes are TRBV14 and TRBJ2-5; maybe TRBD1 (6 bases). The V end lost 1 base, the J end lost 4 bases, and 10 bases lay between the germline ends. The germline V gene has CDR1 SGHDN and CDR2 FVKESK. The CDR3 is made up of 14 amino acids. Here the CDR3 reads CASSQGRGGETQYF. The DNA for the CDR3 is TGTGCCAGCAGCCAAGGAAGAGGGGGAGAGACCCAGTACTTC.

This clonotype was seen many times. The chain recombines TRBV12-3 or TRBV12-4 with TRBJ2-5; TRBD1 matches 7 bases. The CDR3 covers 14 residues. Trimming took 4 bases from V and 1 from J; bases not matched to a gene: 3. The CDR3 spells CASSWGQTQETQYF. The CDR3 DNA follows: TGTGCCAGCAGTTGGGGACAGACCCAAGAGACCCAGTACTTC.

This clonotype was seen at least ten times. The chain employs TRBV5-6 and TRBJ2-3, with 7 bases fitting TRBD1. CDR3 length: 16 amino acids. V trimming: 2 bases; J trimming: 3 bases; junction bases outside the gene matches: 9. In germline, CDR1 is SGHDT, CDR2 YYEEEE. In DNA form, the CDR3 reads TGTGCCAGCAGCTTTTCTCTAGGGGGCTGGACAGATACGCAGTATTTT. It encodes CASSFSLGGWTDTQYF.

This sequence joins TRBV5-5 and TRBJ2-7, with a possible D match to TRBD2 (5 bases). Germline CDR1 is SGHKS and CDR2 is YYEKEE (reference sequence). The CDR3 has 14 residues. V was shortened by 1 base and J by 7 bases, with 15 bases between the two germline ends. The CDR3 bases are TGTGCCAGCAGCTTGAGGAGCGACGGGGTTGAGCAGTACGTC. It is translated as CASSLRSDGVEQYV.

This clonotype was found many times. The chain joins TRBV6-1 to TRBJ2-7; a weak D match, TRBD1 (6 bases). This CDR3 is 15 amino acids long. Trimming left V 2 bases short and J 2 bases short, with 13 bases between. Germline assignment: CDR1 MNHNS and CDR2 SASEGT. CDR3 protein: CASSETGTPTYEQYF. The CDR3 DNA reads as TGTGCCAGCAGTGAAACCGGGACACCAACCTACGAGCAGTACTTC.

This clonotype has a count of ten or more. This rearrangement joins TRBV20-1 to TRBJ2-1; 11 bases are shared with TRBD2. Trimming took 0 bases from V and 6 from J; bases not matched to a gene: 4. The length of the CDR3 is 15 residues. CDR1 is DFQATT, CDR2 SNEGSKA, per germline (reference sequence). CDR3 in DNA: TGCAGTGCTAGAGAACTAGCGGGAGCTCCCAATGAGCAGTTCTTC. This translates into CSARELAGAPNEQFF.

This clonotype turned up a few times. The V gene is TRBV18, the J gene TRBJ2-3; D not certain. CDR1 is KGHSH, CDR2 LQKENI, per germline. V dropped 0 bases and J dropped 8 bases, with 6 bases sitting between them. This CDR3 has 12 amino acids. The CDR3 DNA reads as TGTGCCAGCTCACCACCCATTAGTACGCAGTATTTT. Translated: CASSPPISTQYF.

The chain uses TRBV6-5 and TRBJ2-5; 7 bases are shared with TRBD1. Germline V lookup: CDR1 MNHEY, CDR2 SVGAGI. This CDR3 has 16 amino acids. V shed 1 base and J 1 base; nucleotides not matched to a gene: 6. Here the CDR3 reads CASSYYPGQPQETQYF. The CDR3 region has the DNA TGTGCCAGCAGTTACTATCCGGGACAGCCCCAAGAGACCCAGTACTTC.

This clonotype was detected a few times. This chain links TRBV15 with TRBJ2-5; tentatively, D is TRBD1 (6 bases). The germline V gene has CDR1 LNHNV and CDR2 YYDKDF (reference sequence). Between the trimmed V and J ends, which lost 8 bases and 5 bases, there was a span of 18 bases. The CDR3 contains 14 residues. CDR3 residues: CATGRVGARETQYF. CDR3 coding DNA: TGTGCCACCGGACGCGTGGGGGCGCGTGAGACCCAGTACTTC.

In this sample, this clonotype turned up many times. This chain joins TRBV10-3 and TRBJ1-6; maybe TRBD1 (5 bases). Trimming removed 6 bases from V and 10 bases from J, with 19 bases in between. The CDR3 has 15 amino acids. Germline loops: CDR1 ENHRY, CDR2 SYGVKD. The DNA for the CDR3 is TGTGCCATCAGCCCCCGGGACTCAGCTCAGTCACCCCTCCACTTT. This encodes CAISPRDSAQSPLHF.

This clonotype was seen ten or more times. This rearrangement joins TRBV20-1 to TRBJ2-7; D gene ambiguous. Trimming removed 0 bases at V and 0 bases at J, with 12 bases between. CDR1 and CDR2 from the germline V gene are DFQATT and SNEGSKA (reference sequence). The CDR3 runs 15 residues. Written as DNA, the CDR3 is TGCAGTGCTAGAGAAGACACACGAACCTCCTACGAGCAGTACTTC. This codes for CSAREDTRTSYEQYF.

This chain links TRBV29-1 with TRBJ1-2; D is uncertain. Deletions cut 5 bases from V and 5 bases from J, with 9 bases between. There are 11 residues in the CDR3. Per the germline V gene, CDR1 is SQVTM and CDR2 is ANQGSEA. CDR3 in amino acids: CSVQERYGYTF. Here the CDR3 DNA reads TGCAGCGTTCAGGAACGATATGGCTACACCTTC.

J is TRBJ1-4 and V is TRBV4-3, with 9 bases matching TRBD1. The length of the CDR3 is 17 residues. The junction had 5 bases not matched to a gene; V was cut back by 0 bases and J by 3 bases. Germline loops: CDR1 LGHNA, CDR2 YSLEER. CDR3 nucleotide sequence: TGCGCCAGCAGCCAAGACGGGACAGGGCCGCCTAATGAAAAACTGTTTTTT. Amino acids: CASSQDGTGPPNEKLFF.

CDR3 coding DNA: TGTGCCAGCAGTGACGGCCGGAACACTGAAGCTTTCTTT. Amino acid sequence: CASSDGRNTEAFF. This chain uses TRBV2 with TRBJ1-1; D is unclear. Trimming stripped 3 bases from V and 1 base from J, with 6 bases between. CDR1 and CDR2 (germline): SNHLY, FYNNEI. This CDR3 comprises 13 residues.

This clonotype was observed many times. The rearrangement joins TRBV20-1 to TRBJ2-7; D is ambiguous. Germline V lookup: CDR1 DFQATT, CDR2 SNEGSKA (reference sequence). V lost 3 bases and J lost 0, with 15 bases in between. The CDR3 is 15 residues long. This CDR3 is CSASDWTASSYEQYF. The CDR3, as DNA: TGCAGTGCTAGTGATTGGACGGCGAGCTCCTACGAGCAGTACTTC.

This clonotype was detected many times. This CDR3 reads CSASIAGANVLTF. DNA for the CDR3: TGCAGTGCCAGTATAGCTGGGGCCAACGTCCTGACTTTC. The V call is TRBV20-1, the J call TRBJ2-6, with D unresolved. Trimming took off 6 bases at V and 2 bases at J, with 8 bases between the two ends. This CDR3 is 13 amino acids long. Germline loops: CDR1 DFQATT, CDR2 SNEGSKA (reference sequence).

This clonotype was detected many times. The chain links TRBV15 to TRBJ2-7, with D possibly TRBD2 on 6 matching bases. This CDR3 has 16 residues. Germline-derived CDR1 and CDR2 are LNHNV and YYDKDF (reference sequence). V was shortened by 0 bases and J by 0 bases, with 12 bases between the two germline ends. This chain's CDR3 is CATSRDRGGYSYEQYF. Written as DNA, the CDR3 is TGTGCCACCAGCAGAGATAGGGGAGGCTACTCCTACGAGCAGTACTTC.